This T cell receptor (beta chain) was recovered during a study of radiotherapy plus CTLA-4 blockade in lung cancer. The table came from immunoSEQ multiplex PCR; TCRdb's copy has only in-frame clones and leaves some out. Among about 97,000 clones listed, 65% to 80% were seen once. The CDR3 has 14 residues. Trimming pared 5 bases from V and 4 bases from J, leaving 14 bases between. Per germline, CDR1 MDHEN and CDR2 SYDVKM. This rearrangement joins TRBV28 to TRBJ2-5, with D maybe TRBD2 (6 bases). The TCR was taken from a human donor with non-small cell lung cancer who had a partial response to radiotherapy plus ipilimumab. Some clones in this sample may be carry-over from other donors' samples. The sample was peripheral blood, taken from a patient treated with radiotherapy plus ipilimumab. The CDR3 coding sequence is TGTGCCAGCAGTCGCCCCCAGGGAGGAGAGACCCAGTACTTC. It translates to CASSRPQGGETQYF.